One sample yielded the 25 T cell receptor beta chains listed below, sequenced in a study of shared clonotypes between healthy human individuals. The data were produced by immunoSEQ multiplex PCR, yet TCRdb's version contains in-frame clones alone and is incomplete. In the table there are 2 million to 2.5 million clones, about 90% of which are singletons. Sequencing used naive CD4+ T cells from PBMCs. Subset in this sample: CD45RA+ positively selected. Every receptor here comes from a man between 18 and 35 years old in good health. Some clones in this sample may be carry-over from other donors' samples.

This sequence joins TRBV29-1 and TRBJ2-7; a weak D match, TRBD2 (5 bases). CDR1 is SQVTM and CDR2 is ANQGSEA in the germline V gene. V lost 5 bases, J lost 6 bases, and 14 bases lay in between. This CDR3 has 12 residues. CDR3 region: CSVKRDAGEQYF. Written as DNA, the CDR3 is TGCAGCGTTAAGAGGGATGCGGGCGAGCAGTACTTC.

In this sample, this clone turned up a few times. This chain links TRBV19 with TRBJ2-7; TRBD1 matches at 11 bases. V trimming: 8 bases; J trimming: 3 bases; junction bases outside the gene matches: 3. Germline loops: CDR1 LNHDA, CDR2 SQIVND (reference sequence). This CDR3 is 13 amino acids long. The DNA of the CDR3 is TGTGCCAGTGGACAGGGGGCGGGCTACGAGCAGTACTTC. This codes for CASGQGAGYEQYF.

CDR3 bases: TGTGCCAGCAGCCACTTGACTAGCGGGAGTCGAGATACGCAGTATTTT. It yields the protein CASSHLTSGSRDTQYF. The rearrangement uses TRBV14 and TRBJ2-3; TRBD2 agrees at 12 bases. There are 16 residues in the CDR3. Germline V gene sequence: CDR1 SGHDN, CDR2 FVKESK. Unmatched junction bases numbered 6, after V lost 3 bases and J lost 5 bases.

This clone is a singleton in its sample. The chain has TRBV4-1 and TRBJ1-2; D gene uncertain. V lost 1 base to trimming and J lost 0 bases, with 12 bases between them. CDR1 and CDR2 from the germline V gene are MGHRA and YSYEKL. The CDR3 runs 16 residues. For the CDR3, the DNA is TGCGCCAGCAGCCAAGCCATCAACACCGCTAACTATGGCTACACCTTC. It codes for CASSQAINTANYGYTF.

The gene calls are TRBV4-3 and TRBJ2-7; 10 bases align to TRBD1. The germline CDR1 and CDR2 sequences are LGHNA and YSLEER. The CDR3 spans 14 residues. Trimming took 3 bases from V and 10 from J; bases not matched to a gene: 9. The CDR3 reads CASSQEPGQGSQYF. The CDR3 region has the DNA TGCGCCAGCAGCCAGGAACCGGGACAGGGGTCACAGTACTTC.

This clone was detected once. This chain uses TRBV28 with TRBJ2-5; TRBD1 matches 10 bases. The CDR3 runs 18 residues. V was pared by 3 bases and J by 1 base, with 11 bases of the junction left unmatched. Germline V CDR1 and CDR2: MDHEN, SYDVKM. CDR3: CASSFPARQGAIQETQYF. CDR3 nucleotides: TGTGCCAGCAGTTTTCCGGCCAGACAGGGGGCTATCCAAGAGACCCAGTACTTC.

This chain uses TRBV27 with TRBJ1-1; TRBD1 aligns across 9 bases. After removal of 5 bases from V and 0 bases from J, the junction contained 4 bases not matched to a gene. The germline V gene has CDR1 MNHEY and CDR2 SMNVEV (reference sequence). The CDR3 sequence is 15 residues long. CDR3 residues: CASSPDRGLNTEAFF. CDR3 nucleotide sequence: TGTGCCAGCAGTCCGGACAGGGGATTGAACACTGAAGCTTTCTTT.

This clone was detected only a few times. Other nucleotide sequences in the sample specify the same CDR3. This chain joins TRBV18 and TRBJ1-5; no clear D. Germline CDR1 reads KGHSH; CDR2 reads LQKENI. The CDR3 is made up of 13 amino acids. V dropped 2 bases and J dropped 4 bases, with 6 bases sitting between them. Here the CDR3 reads CASSPSGNQPQHF. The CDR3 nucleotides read TGTGCCAGCTCACCATCCGGGAATCAGCCCCAGCATTTT.

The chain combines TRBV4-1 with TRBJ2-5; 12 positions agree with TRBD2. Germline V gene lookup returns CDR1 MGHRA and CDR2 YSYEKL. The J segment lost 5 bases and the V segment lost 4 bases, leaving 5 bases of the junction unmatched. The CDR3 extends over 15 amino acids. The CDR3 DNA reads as TGCGCCAGCAGCCCCCTAGCGGGAGGGCTTGAGACCCAGTACTTC. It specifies CASSPLAGGLETQYF.

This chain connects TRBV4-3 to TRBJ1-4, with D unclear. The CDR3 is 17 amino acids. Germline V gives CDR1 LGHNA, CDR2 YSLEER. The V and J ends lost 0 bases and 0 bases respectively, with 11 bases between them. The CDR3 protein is CASSQDLRSATNEKLFF. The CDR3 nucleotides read TGCGCCAGCAGCCAAGATCTCCGTTCGGCAACTAATGAAAAACTGTTTTTT.

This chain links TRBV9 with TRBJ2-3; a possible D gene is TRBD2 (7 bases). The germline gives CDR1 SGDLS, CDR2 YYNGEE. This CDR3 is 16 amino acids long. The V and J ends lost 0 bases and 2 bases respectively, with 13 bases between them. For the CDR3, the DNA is TGTGCCAGCAGCGTAGCTGGAGGGGGGGTCACAGATACGCAGTATTTT. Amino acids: CASSVAGGGVTDTQYF.

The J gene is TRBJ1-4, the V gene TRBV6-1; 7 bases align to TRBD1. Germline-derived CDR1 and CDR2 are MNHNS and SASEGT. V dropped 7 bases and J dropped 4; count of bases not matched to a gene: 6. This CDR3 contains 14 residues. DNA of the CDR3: TGTGCCAGCACCAGACAGGGAGGTAATGAAAAACTGTTTTTT. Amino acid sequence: CASTRQGGNEKLFF.

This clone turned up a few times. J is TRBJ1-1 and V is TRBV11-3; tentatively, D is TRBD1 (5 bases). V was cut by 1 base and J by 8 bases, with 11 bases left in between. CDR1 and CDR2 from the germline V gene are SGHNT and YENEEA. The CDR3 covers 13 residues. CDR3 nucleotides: TGTGCCAGCAGCTTAGGATCGACAGCAGAAGCTTTCTTT. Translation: CASSLGSTAEAFF.

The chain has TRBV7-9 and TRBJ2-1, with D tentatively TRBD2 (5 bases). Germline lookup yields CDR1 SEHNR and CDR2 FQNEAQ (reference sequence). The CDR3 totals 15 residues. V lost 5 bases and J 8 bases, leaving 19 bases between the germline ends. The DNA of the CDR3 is TGTGCCAGCAGCCCCCGCGGGTGGAGATATGATGAGCAGTTCTTC. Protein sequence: CASSPRGWRYDEQFF.

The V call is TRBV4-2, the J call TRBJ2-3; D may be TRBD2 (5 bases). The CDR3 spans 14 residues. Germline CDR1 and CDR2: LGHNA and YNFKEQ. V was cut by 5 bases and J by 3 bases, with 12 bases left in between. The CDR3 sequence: CASSWKEVTDTQYF. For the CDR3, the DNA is TGTGCCAGCAGCTGGAAGGAGGTTACAGATACGCAGTATTTT.

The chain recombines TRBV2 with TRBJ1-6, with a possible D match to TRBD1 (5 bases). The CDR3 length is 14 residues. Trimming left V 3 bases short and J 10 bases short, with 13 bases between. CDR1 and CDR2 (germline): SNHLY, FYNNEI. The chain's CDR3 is CASSDEGLGSPLHF. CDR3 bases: TGTGCCAGCAGTGACGAGGGACTCGGATCACCCCTCCACTTT. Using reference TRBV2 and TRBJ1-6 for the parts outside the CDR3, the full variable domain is EPEVTQTPSHQVTQMGQEVILRCVPISNHLYFYWYRQILGQKVEFLVSFYNNEISEKSEIFDDQFSVERPDGSNFTLKIRSTKLEDSAMYFCASSDEGLGSPLHFGNGTRLTVT.

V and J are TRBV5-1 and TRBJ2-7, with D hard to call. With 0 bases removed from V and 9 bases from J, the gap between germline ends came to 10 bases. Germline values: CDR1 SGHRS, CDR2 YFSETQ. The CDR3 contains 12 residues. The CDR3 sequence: CASSLANSPQYF. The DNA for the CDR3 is TGCGCCAGCAGCTTGGCGAACTCCCCGCAGTACTTC.

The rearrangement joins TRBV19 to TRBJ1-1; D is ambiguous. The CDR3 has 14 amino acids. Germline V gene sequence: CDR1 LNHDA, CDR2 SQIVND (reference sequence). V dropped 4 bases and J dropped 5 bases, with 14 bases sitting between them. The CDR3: CASSTSARRTEAFF. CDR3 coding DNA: TGTGCCAGTAGTACGTCTGCACGGAGGACTGAAGCTTTCTTT.

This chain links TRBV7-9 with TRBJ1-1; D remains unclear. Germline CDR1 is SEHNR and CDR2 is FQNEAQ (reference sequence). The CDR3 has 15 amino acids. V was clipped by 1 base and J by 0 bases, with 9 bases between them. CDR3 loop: CASSLGSHMNTEAFF. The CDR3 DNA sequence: TGTGCCAGCAGCTTAGGCAGCCACATGAACACTGAAGCTTTCTTT.

CDR3 amino acids: CASSQGRARDRLIEPQHF. DNA for the CDR3: TGCGCCAGCAGCCAAGGACGAGCTAGGGACAGGTTAATTGAGCCCCAGCATTTT. The V call is TRBV4-1, the J call TRBJ1-5, with 8 bases fitting TRBD1. Germline CDR1 MGHRA, CDR2 YSYEKL. The CDR3 extends over 18 amino acids. The V and J ends lost 1 base and 8 bases, in that order; junction bases with no gene match: 16.

The CDR3 DNA is TGTGCCAGCAGTGACCGAACAGGGGGCTATACAGATACGCAGTATTTT. Its translation is CASSDRTGGYTDTQYF. This chain uses TRBV6-1 with TRBJ2-3; 9 nucleotides align to TRBD1. Germline trimming cut 3 bases from V and 3 bases from J; bases unmatched to any gene: 7. The CDR3 runs to 16 residues. The germline gives CDR1 MNHNS, CDR2 SASEGT.

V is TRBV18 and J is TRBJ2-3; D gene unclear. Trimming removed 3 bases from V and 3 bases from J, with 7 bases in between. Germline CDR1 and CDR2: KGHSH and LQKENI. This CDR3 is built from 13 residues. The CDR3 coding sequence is TGTGCCAGCTCACCCACGCAGACAGATACGCAGTATTTT. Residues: CASSPTQTDTQYF.

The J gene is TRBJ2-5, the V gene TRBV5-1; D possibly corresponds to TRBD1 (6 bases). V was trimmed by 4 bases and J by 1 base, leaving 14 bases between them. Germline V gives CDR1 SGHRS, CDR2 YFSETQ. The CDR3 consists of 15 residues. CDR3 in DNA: TGCGCCAGCAGCACCTACAGGGCCGGCCAAGAGACCCAGTACTTC. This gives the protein CASSTYRAGQETQYF.

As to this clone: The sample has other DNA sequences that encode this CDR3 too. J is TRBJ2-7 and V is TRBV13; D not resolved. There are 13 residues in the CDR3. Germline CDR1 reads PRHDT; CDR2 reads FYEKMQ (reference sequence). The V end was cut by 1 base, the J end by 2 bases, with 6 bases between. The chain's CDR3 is CASSLVGTYEQYF. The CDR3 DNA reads TGTGCCAGCAGCTTAGTAGGAACCTACGAGCAGTACTTC.

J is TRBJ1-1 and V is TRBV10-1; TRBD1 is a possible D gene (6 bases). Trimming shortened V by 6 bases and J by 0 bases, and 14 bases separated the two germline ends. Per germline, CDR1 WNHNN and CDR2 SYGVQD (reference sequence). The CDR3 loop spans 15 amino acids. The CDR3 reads CASSVDRSLNTEAFF. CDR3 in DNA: TGCGCCAGCAGCGTGGACAGATCTCTGAACACTGAAGCTTTCTTT.